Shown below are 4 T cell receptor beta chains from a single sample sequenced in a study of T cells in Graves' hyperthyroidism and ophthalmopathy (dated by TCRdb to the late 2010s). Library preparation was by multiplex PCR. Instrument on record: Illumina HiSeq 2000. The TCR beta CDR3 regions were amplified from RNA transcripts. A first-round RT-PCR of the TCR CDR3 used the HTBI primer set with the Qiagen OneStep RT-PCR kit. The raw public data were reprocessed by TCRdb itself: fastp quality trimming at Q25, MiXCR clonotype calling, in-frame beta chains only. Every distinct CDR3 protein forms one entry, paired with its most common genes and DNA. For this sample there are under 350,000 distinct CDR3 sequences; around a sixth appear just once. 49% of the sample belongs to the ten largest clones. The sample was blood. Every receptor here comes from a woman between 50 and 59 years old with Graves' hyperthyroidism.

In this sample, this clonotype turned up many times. Here the CDR3 DNA reads TGTGCCAGCAGCTTTTCGGACGGGAGTTACGAGCAGTACTTC. Protein product: CASSFSDGSYEQYF. This rearrangement joins TRBV11-2 to TRBJ2-7, with D possibly being TRBD2 (6 bases). V shed 3 bases and J shed 4 bases, with 13 bases lying between them. The CDR3 runs 14 residues. CDR1 is SGHAT and CDR2 is FQNNGV in the germline V gene.

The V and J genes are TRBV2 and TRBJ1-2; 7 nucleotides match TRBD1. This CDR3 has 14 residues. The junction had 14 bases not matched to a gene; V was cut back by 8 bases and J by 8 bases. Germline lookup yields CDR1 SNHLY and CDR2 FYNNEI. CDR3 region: CASGHVQGKGGYTF. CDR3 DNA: TGTGCCAGCGGGCACGTACAGGGGAAGGGCGGCTACACCTTC.

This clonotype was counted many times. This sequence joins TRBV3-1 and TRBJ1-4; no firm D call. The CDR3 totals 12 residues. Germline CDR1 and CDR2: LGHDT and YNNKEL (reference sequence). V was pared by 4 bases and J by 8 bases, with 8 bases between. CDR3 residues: CASSLNGEKLFF. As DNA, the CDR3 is TGTGCCAGCAGCCTTAATGGGGAAAAACTGTTTTTT.

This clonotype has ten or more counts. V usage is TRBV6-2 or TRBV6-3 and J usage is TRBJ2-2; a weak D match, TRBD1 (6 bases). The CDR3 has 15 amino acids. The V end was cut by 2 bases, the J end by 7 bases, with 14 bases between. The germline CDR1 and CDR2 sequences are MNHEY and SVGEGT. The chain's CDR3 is CASSYQPGANGELFF. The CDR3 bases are TGTGCCAGCAGTTACCAGCCAGGGGCTAACGGGGAGCTGTTTTTT.